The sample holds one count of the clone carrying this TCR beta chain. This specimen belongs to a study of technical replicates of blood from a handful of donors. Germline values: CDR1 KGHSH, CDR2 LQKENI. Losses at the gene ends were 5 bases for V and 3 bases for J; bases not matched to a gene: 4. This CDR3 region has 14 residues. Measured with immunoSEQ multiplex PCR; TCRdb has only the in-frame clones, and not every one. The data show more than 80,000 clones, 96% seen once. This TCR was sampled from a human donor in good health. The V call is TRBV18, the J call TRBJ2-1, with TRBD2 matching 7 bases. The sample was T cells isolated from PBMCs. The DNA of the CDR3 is TGTGCCAGCTCAAGCTCTAGCGGCTACAATGAGCAGTTCTTC. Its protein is CASSSSSGYNEQFF.